The 29 T cell receptor beta chains presented below share a single source sample, sequenced in a study of cytomegalovirus exposure and HLA in healthy donors. The repertoire was sequenced with immunoSEQ multiplex PCR; TCRdb's copy has only in-frame clones and lacks some. Counted here are fewer than 150,000 clones, 86% occurring once; the ten biggest clones make up roughly 5.3%. Sequencing was performed on PBMCs. All receptors come from a man between 18 and 29 years old in good health and CMV-seronegative.

This clone was seen once. The chain employs TRBV23-1 and TRBJ1-5; a weak D match, TRBD1 (5 bases). TRBV23-1 is placed among ORFs of uncertain function. This CDR3 is 16 amino acids long. Trimming stripped 3 bases from V and 0 bases from J, with 12 bases between. The CDR3 DNA sequence: TGCGCCAGCAGTCAGCCTTGGGGGGGTAGCAATCAGCCCCAGCATTTT. Translating gives CASSQPWGGSNQPQHF.

The chain recombines TRBV30 with TRBJ1-6; D remains ambiguous. The CDR3 is 12 amino acids. Per germline, CDR1 GTSNPN and CDR2 SVGIG (reference sequence). Trimming cost V 3 bases and J 9 bases, with 9 bases left between them. The CDR3 region is CAWSPKFSPLHF. The CDR3 DNA is TGTGCCTGGAGCCCTAAGTTTTCACCCCTCCACTTT.

In this sample, this clone turned up a few times. The chain couples TRBV6-5 to TRBJ2-1; D is possibly TRBD1 (6 bases). Germline V lookup: CDR1 MNHEY, CDR2 SVGAGI. Trimming took 5 bases from V and 3 from J, leaving 11 bases between them. The CDR3 extends over 14 amino acids. CDR3 sequence: CASSPGTLYNEQFF. The DNA for the CDR3 is TGTGCCAGCAGTCCTGGGACACTCTACAATGAGCAGTTCTTC.

The chain combines TRBV5-1 with TRBJ2-7; maybe TRBD2 (6 bases). Germline V gives CDR1 SGHRS, CDR2 YFSETQ. The V and J ends lost 0 bases and 6 bases respectively, with 13 bases between them. The length of the CDR3 is 14 residues. The CDR3 DNA reads as TGCGCCAGCAGCTTGGGGGGGGATCTTCGCGAGCAGTACTTC. Translating gives CASSLGGDLREQYF.

This chain links TRBV1 with TRBJ1-1. TRBV1 is marked as a pseudogene. This CDR3 spans 18 amino acids. This CDR3 is CTSSQHQGRGEMNTEAFF. CDR3 DNA sequence: TGCACCAGCAGCCAACACCAAGGACGGGGAGAGATGAACACTGAAGCTTTCTTT.

The sample holds one count of this clone. The J gene is TRBJ1-2, the V gene TRBV2; a possible D gene is TRBD1 (6 bases). V dropped 5 bases and J dropped 4 bases, with 11 bases sitting between them. This CDR3 has 13 amino acids. Germline V gives CDR1 SNHLY, CDR2 FYNNEI. The CDR3, as DNA: TGTGCCAGCAGTAACAGGGAACTCTATGGCTACACCTTC. Translating gives CASSNRELYGYTF.

CDR3 in DNA: TGTGCCAGCAGCTTAGGACAGGGGGAGGGCAATCAGCCCCAGCATTTT. Its protein product is CASSLGQGEGNQPQHF. V and J are TRBV7-2 and TRBJ1-5, with 9 bases aligning to TRBD1. The CDR3 runs to 16 residues. In germline, CDR1 is SGHTA, CDR2 FQGNSA. V trimming: 1 base; J trimming: 2 bases; junction bases outside the gene matches: 3.

The CDR3, as DNA: TGTGCCAGCAGCGCGGACAGTAGCAATCAGCCCCAGCATTTT. Translated: CASSADSSNQPQHF. The chain carries TRBV2 and TRBJ1-5; D is perhaps TRBD1 (6 bases). Trimming removed 6 bases at V and 0 bases at J, with 9 bases between. This CDR3 contains 14 residues. Per the germline V gene, CDR1 is SNHLY and CDR2 is FYNNEI.

This sequence joins TRBV5-1 and TRBJ2-7; 8 bases map to TRBD2. CDR3 length: 15 amino acids. The V and J ends lost 3 bases and 3 bases, in that order; junction bases with no gene match: 8. The germline V gene has CDR1 SGHRS and CDR2 YFSETQ. This chain's CDR3 is CASSSTSGKSYEQYF. Here the CDR3 DNA reads TGCGCCAGCAGCTCCACTAGCGGTAAGAGCTACGAGCAGTACTTC.

V usage is TRBV2 and J usage is TRBJ1-1, with a weak D call TRBD1 (6 bases). V lost 4 bases to trimming and J lost 11 bases, with 17 bases between them. Germline loops: CDR1 SNHLY, CDR2 FYNNEI. The CDR3 has 13 amino acids. The CDR3 loop reads CASSGGTLEWAFF. The CDR3 DNA follows: TGTGCCAGCAGTGGAGGGACACTCGAGTGGGCTTTCTTT.

The V call is TRBV5-1, the J call TRBJ1-4; 8 nucleotides align to TRBD1. The junction had 7 bases not matched to a gene; V was cut back by 3 bases and J by 6 bases. The CDR3 contains 15 residues. Germline CDR1 SGHRS, CDR2 YFSETQ. The CDR3 sequence is CASSSRTGSDEKLFF. The CDR3 nucleotides are TGCGCCAGCAGCTCCCGGACAGGGAGTGATGAAAAACTGTTTTTT. The full variable domain, completed using reference TRBV5-1 and TRBJ1-4, is KAGVTQTPRYLIKTRGQQVTLSCSPISGHRSVSWYQQTPGQGLQFLFEYFSETQRNKGNFPGRFSGRQFSNSRSEMNVSTLELGDSALYLCASSSRTGSDEKLFFGSGTQLSVL.

The chain combines TRBV15 with TRBJ2-1; 8 bases agree with TRBD2. The J segment lost 0 bases and the V segment lost 5 bases, leaving 6 bases of the junction unmatched. Germline V gene lookup returns CDR1 LNHNV and CDR2 YYDKDF (reference sequence). The CDR3 spans 16 residues. The CDR3, as DNA: TGTGCCACCAGCCCCCGGGGGACTAGCTCCTACAATGAGCAGTTCTTC. Protein: CATSPRGTSSYNEQFF. The whole variable domain, remainder taken from reference TRBV15 and TRBJ2-1, is DAMVIQNPRYQVTQFGKPVTLSCSQTLNHNVMYWYQQKSSQAPKLLFHYYDKDFNNEADTPDNFQSRRPNTSFCFLDIRSPGLGDTAMYLCATSPRGTSSYNEQFFGPGTRLTVL.

This chain uses TRBV5-6 with TRBJ2-7; 10 bases are a match to TRBD1. CDR1 and CDR2 (germline): SGHDT, YYEEEE. The CDR3 sequence is 16 residues long. V lost 4 bases, J lost 2 bases, and 9 bases stayed unmatched. In nucleotides, the CDR3 is TGTGCCAGCAGCCTCCACCTAGGACAGGGGGCCTACGAGCAGTACTTC. It translates to CASSLHLGQGAYEQYF. The full variable domain, its missing parts supplied by reference TRBV5-6 and TRBJ2-7, is DAGVTQSPTHLIKTRGQQVTLRCSPKSGHDTVSWYQQALGQGPQFIFQYYEEEERQRGNFPDRFSGHQFPNYSSELNVNALLLGDSALYLCASSLHLGQGAYEQYFGPGTRLTVT.

V is TRBV7-2 and J is TRBJ1-6; D is perhaps TRBD1 (6 bases). Trimming took off 0 bases at V and 9 bases at J, with 12 bases between the two ends. This CDR3 is built from 15 residues. The germline V gene encodes CDR1 SGHTA and CDR2 FQGNSA. The CDR3 bases are TGTGCCAGCAGCTTAGCGCAACAGGGTACTTCACCCCTCCACTTT. Protein product: CASSLAQQGTSPLHF.

About this clone itself: A junction boundary mismatches the germline segment, possibly from a read error. This rearrangement joins TRBV15 to TRBJ1-1; no reliable D call. Germline V gene lookup returns CDR1 LNHNV and CDR2 YYDKDF (reference sequence). This CDR3 has 13 amino acids. DNA for the CDR3: TGTGCCACCCGCAGGACGGGGAACACTGAAGCTTTCTTT. This sequence encodes CATRRTGNTEAFF.

This clone came up a few times. V gene TRBV5-5 combines with J gene TRBJ2-7; 8 bases agree with TRBD1. J was trimmed by 2 bases and V by 3 bases; bases with no gene match: 4. CDR3 size: 14 residues. Germline CDR1 reads SGHKS; CDR2 reads YYEKEE (reference sequence). CDR3 in amino acids: CASSWGTGPYEQYF. The DNA for the CDR3 is TGTGCCAGCAGCTGGGGGACAGGACCCTACGAGCAGTACTTC. Filled out from reference TRBV5-5 and TRBJ2-7, the complete variable domain reads DAGVTQSPTHLIKTRGQQVTLRCSPISGHKSVSWYQQVLGQGPQFIFQYYEKEERGRGNFPDRFSARQFPNYSSELNVNALLLGDSALYLCASSWGTGPYEQYFGPGTRLTVT.

V is TRBV5-1 and J is TRBJ2-7; a weak D match, TRBD1 (5 bases). V dropped 0 bases and J dropped 2 bases, with 9 bases sitting between them. Germline CDR1 and CDR2: SGHRS and YFSETQ. CDR3 size: 14 residues. CDR3 protein: CASSLAGLAYEQYF. DNA of the CDR3: TGCGCCAGCAGCTTGGCAGGGCTTGCCTACGAGCAGTACTTC. The entire variable domain, with the rest obtained from reference TRBV5-1 and TRBJ2-7, is as follows: KAGVTQTPRYLIKTRGQQVTLSCSPISGHRSVSWYQQTPGQGLQFLFEYFSETQRNKGNFPGRFSGRQFSNSRSEMNVSTLELGDSALYLCASSLAGLAYEQYFGPGTRLTVT.

V and J are TRBV5-5 and TRBJ1-2; D might be TRBD1 (6 bases). The CDR3 is made up of 13 amino acids. Germline loops: CDR1 SGHKS, CDR2 YYEKEE (reference sequence). V was pared by 2 bases and J by 6 bases, with 11 bases between. The CDR3: CASSFRGPDGYTF. In DNA form, the CDR3 reads TGTGCCAGCAGCTTCAGGGGTCCGGATGGCTACACCTTC.

The rearrangement links TRBV5-4 to TRBJ2-2; TRBD2 matches at 14 bases. The V gene end was trimmed by 4 bases and the J gene end by 0 bases; junction bases not matched to a gene: 5. Germline values: CDR1 SGHNT, CDR2 YYREEE (reference sequence). The CDR3 runs 18 residues. CDR3 sequence (DNA): TGTGCCAGCAGCCCCTGGACTAGCGGGAGGACGAACACCGGGGAGCTGTTTTTT. It is translated as CASSPWTSGRTNTGELFF.

This chain links TRBV4-2 with TRBJ2-1; 16 nucleotides align to TRBD2. CDR1 and CDR2 from the germline V gene are LGHNA and YNFKEQ. Germline trimming cut 9 bases from V and 4 bases from J; bases unmatched to any gene: 12. The CDR3 totals 18 residues. In nucleotides, the CDR3 is TGTGCCAGTAAACCGGGACTAGCGGGGGGGCTAAGTTACAATGAGCAGTTCTTC. Its protein is CASKPGLAGGLSYNEQFF.

This clone occurred a few times. The rearrangement uses TRBV11-2 and TRBJ2-7; possibly TRBD1 for D (6 bases). Trimming pared 2 bases from V and 2 bases from J, leaving 10 bases between. Germline CDR1 reads SGHAT; CDR2 reads FQNNGV. This CDR3 contains 14 residues. CDR3 in amino acids: CASSLQGNTYEQYF. The CDR3 nucleotides read TGTGCCAGCAGCTTACAGGGGAATACCTACGAGCAGTACTTC.

This clone was recorded only once. The V gene is TRBV11-1, the J gene TRBJ1-1; no reliable D call. Germline V gene data show CDR1 as SGHAT and CDR2 as FQDESV (reference sequence). The CDR3 loop spans 13 amino acids. V shed 1 base and J shed 6 bases, with 9 bases lying between them. The CDR3 loop is CASSLGGFAEAFF. CDR3 nucleotides: TGTGCCAGCAGCTTAGGAGGGTTTGCTGAAGCTTTCTTT.

The V and J genes are TRBV6-5 and TRBJ2-2; no definite D call. CDR1 and CDR2 from the germline V gene are MNHEY and SVGAGI. This CDR3 is 11 amino acids long. V was shortened by 6 bases and J by 7 bases, with 6 bases between the two germline ends. This CDR3 reads CASSRLGELFF. The CDR3 region has the DNA TGTGCCAGCAGCCGTCTCGGGGAGCTGTTTTTT.

The sample holds one count of this clone. The chain employs TRBV19 and TRBJ2-1, with D perhaps matching TRBD1 (5 bases). Trimming shortened V by 2 bases and J by 0 bases, and 17 bases separated the two germline ends. In germline, CDR1 is LNHDA, CDR2 SQIVND (reference sequence). The CDR3 sequence is 18 residues long. CDR3 bases: TGTGCCAGTAGTATAAGTACAGGCCCCTTCTTCTCCTACAATGAGCAGTTCTTC. It translates to CASSISTGPFFSYNEQFF.

In its sample, this clone was seen a few times. The genes are TRBV5-1 and TRBJ1-2; D may be TRBD1 (5 bases). Germline V gene data show CDR1 as SGHRS and CDR2 as YFSETQ. There are 13 residues in the CDR3. Between the trimmed V and J ends, which lost 0 bases and 4 bases, there was a span of 7 bases. CDR3 coding DNA: TGCGCCAGCAGCTTGGGCAGGGTCTATGGCTACACCTTC. This encodes CASSLGRVYGYTF.

V and J are TRBV7-2 and TRBJ2-1; 10 nucleotides line up with TRBD2. Germline loops: CDR1 SGHTA, CDR2 FQGNSA. CDR3 size: 15 residues. The J segment lost 8 bases and the V segment lost 1 base, leaving 5 bases of the junction unmatched. The CDR3 DNA follows: TGTGCCAGCAGCTTAGGTTCTAGCGGGAGTTATGAGCAGTTCTTC. It encodes CASSLGSSGSYEQFF.

V usage is TRBV7-9 and J usage is TRBJ2-1; D possibly corresponds to TRBD1 (6 bases). V was shortened by 5 bases and J by 3 bases, with 14 bases between the two germline ends. This CDR3 contains 15 residues. Looked up from germline, CDR1 is SEHNR and CDR2 is FQNEAQ (reference sequence). The chain's CDR3 is CASSEVGTNYNEQFF. Here the CDR3 DNA reads TGTGCCAGCAGCGAAGTCGGGACAAACTACAATGAGCAGTTCTTC.

V is TRBV19 and J is TRBJ1-2, with 7 bases aligning to TRBD1. The CDR3 length is 13 residues. The ends lost 8 bases at V and 3 bases at J; junction bases unmatched: 6. The germline gives CDR1 LNHDA, CDR2 SQIVND (reference sequence). The CDR3 DNA sequence: TGTGCCAGTGAAACACAGGGGTACTATGGCTACACCTTC. This codes for CASETQGYYGYTF.

V and J are TRBV15 and TRBJ1-1; D uncertain. The V gene's germline CDR1 is LNHNV and CDR2 YYDKDF (reference sequence). The CDR3 covers 14 residues. V was pared by 4 bases and J by 1 base, with 10 bases between. CDR3 DNA: TGTGCCACCAGCAATCCCAGCGCGAACACTGAAGCTTTCTTT. Amino acids: CATSNPSANTEAFF.